A selection of T cell receptor beta chains follows, all from one sample in a study of blood T cells in healthy people across ages. TCRdb reprocessed the 5' RACE reads with MiXCR, giving one entry per CDR3 protein. The sample gives 500,000 to 550,000 distinct CDR3 sequences, around 24% of which show up once; 7.5% to 9% is in the top ten. These same records also appear under a second study, on T cells of mothers and their children.

Source material: blood. Receptor source: a boy aged 5-17 years in good health. CDR3s include the opening cysteine and the closing phenylalanine or tryptophan. Fields, in order: D gene, V gene, J gene, CDR3 protein. The D gene is left open where the match is weak.

>NA|TRBV7-9|TRBJ1-3
CASSPRQNLENTIYF
>TRBD2|TRBV3-1|TRBJ2-7
CASSQETSGRANNPPYEQYF
>TRBD1|TRBV14|TRBJ1-1
CASSRTGTGGFTEAFF
>TRBD1|TRBV6-4|TRBJ2-7
CASRQTGDEQYF
>TRBD2|TRBV3-1|TRBJ2-2
CASTLAGDLAGELFF
>NA|TRBV20-1|TRBJ2-4
CSARPGPYLAKNIQYF
>NA|TRBV5-1|TRBJ2-7
CASSLTLNYEQYF
>NA|TRBV4-2|TRBJ2-5
CASSQGTGYQETQYF
>NA|TRBV29-1|TRBJ2-2
CSVDPATGELFF
>NA|TRBV5-1|TRBJ1-2
CASSLETPRDAGYTF
>NA|TRBV19|TRBJ1-2
CASIGGYGYTF
>TRBD2|TRBV5-4|TRBJ2-5
CASSWGLAGGKETQYF
>TRBD1|TRBV28|TRBJ2-4
CASSPRTGGAVTKNIQYF
>NA|TRBV29-1|TRBJ1-1
CSVEGRHRSTEAFF
>NA|TRBV9|TRBJ2-2
CASSVVNGELFF
>NA|TRBV20-1|TRBJ2-3
CSARTSLGDTQYF
>TRBD1|TRBV6-2/TRBV6-3|TRBJ2-7
CASIRTGTYEQYF
>NA|TRBV7-9|TRBJ1-6
CASSPSGALTPPLHF
>NA|TRBV7-2|TRBJ1-4
CASSFSGGQTNEKLFF
>NA|TRBV12-3/TRBV12-4|TRBJ1-6
CASSIPPNSPLHF
>TRBD2|TRBV18|TRBJ2-2
CASLPPTSANTGELFF
>TRBD2|TRBV5-6|TRBJ2-1
CASGQAGTSGRPYNEQFF
>TRBD1|TRBV20-1|TRBJ2-7
CSVKDRDSYEQYF
>TRBD2|TRBV6-2/TRBV6-3|TRBJ2-3
CASSYSLAGGRDTQYF
>TRBD2|TRBV27|TRBJ2-5
CASSGLADNPDQETQYF
>NA|TRBV28|TRBJ2-5
CASSARQGRGLVSETQYF
>NA|TRBV29-1|TRBJ2-5
CSVVLVEWETQYF
>NA|TRBV28|TRBJ2-7
CASSSYQGFFEQYF
>NA|TRBV24-1|TRBJ2-5
CATSDATAGPQYF